Listed below are T cell receptor beta chains from one sample, sequenced in a study of beta chain features in type 1 diabetes. Clones were read by immunoSEQ multiplex PCR, and TCRdb kept only the in-frame ones, dropping some. The data show over 500,000 clones, 15% to 19% seen once. The sample consisted of naive CD4+ T cells from blood. The receptors derive from a man aged 18 to 30 in good health. Each CDR3 is given with its conserved first and last residue. A D gene is named only where the DNA matches it firmly. A row's size may be missing; if present it is once, few, many or a size class.

size,D,V,J,DNA,CDR3
few,NA,TRBV2,TRBJ1-4,TGTGCCAGCAACGGGTACACTAATGAAAAACTGTTTTTT,CASNGYTNEKLFF
few,NA,TRBV18,TRBJ2-7,TGTGCCAGCTCACTCTACCAAGGTATTGTAACCTACGAGCAGTACTTC,CASSLYQGIVTYEQYF
NA,NA,TRBV7-9,TRBJ1-1,TGTGCCAGCAGCTTCAGGGGCCTCCTATCCGGCAACACTGAAGCTTTCTTT,CASSFRGLLSGNTEAFF
NA,NA,TRBV25-1,TRBJ1-3,TGTGCCAGCAGTGAGATCGGCCGGGTGCGCGGAAACACCATATATTTT,CASSEIGRVRGNTIYF
NA,NA,TRBV5-1,TRBJ2-2,TGCGCCAGCAGCTCTAGGACAGTGCCGAACACCGGGGAGCTGTTTTTT,CASSSRTVPNTGELFF
NA,TRBD2,TRBV9,TRBJ2-2,TGTGCCAGCAGACACGGGACTAGCGGGGGGCCCGGGGAGCTGTTTTTT,CASRHGTSGGPGELFF
few,TRBD1,TRBV7-9,TRBJ1-1,TGTGCCAGCAGCTCTCGACAGGGTATGAACACTGAAGCTTTCTTT,CASSSRQGMNTEAFF
few,TRBD2,TRBV9,TRBJ2-5,TGTGCCAGCAGCGTAGAGACTAGCCACGAGACCCAGTACTTC,CASSVETSHETQYF
NA,TRBD2,TRBV7-2,TRBJ2-3,TGTGCCAGCAGCCGTCTCAGCGGGGGGCGATATAACACAGATACGCAGTATTTT,CASSRLSGGRYNTDTQYF
few,NA,TRBV14,TRBJ1-3,TGTGCCAGCAGCCAAGATAGTGGGATCTCTGGAAACACCATATATTTT,CASSQDSGISGNTIYF
many,NA,TRBV28,TRBJ2-1,TGTGCCAGCTCCCCCGGAGACCAGGGGTACAATGAGCAGTTCTTC,CASSPGDQGYNEQFF
few,NA,TRBV7-3,TRBJ2-7,TGTGCCAGCAGCCCAGACAGGTCCTTTGTCTACGAGCAGTACTTC,CASSPDRSFVYEQYF
NA,NA,TRBV11-2,TRBJ2-7,TGTGCCAGCAGCTTAGCCGGGAGCCGCGAGCAGTACTTC,CASSLAGSREQYF
NA,NA,TRBV19,TRBJ2-7,TGTGCCAGTAGCTTTTCCGGGACCTACTACGAGCAGTACTTC,CASSFSGTYYEQYF
few,TRBD1,TRBV6-5,TRBJ2-7,TGTGCCAGCAGTCTGACAGGGGGAGTTAACGAGCAGTACTTC,CASSLTGGVNEQYF
NA,NA,TRBV7-8,TRBJ1-1,TGTGCCAGCAGCTTACTAGTGAACACTGAAGCTTTCTTT,CASSLLVNTEAFF
NA,NA,TRBV20-1,TRBJ2-7,TGCAGTGCTAGACGGAATTACGAGCAGTACTTC,CSARRNYEQYF